What follows is one TCR beta chain and its context. Assay: immunoSEQ multiplex PCR; the TCRdb copy retains only in-frame clones and omits some. The profile shows 160,000 or so clones, roughly nine tenths of them singletons. V was cut by 5 bases and J by 4 bases, with 12 bases left in between. Germline V gene lookup returns CDR1 MDHEN and CDR2 SYDVKM. The CDR3 loop spans 15 amino acids. The sample is drawn from a study of T cell responses to AZD1222 COVID-19 vaccine. This TCR derives from an adult who had recovered from COVID-19. V usage is TRBV28 and J usage is TRBJ1-6; the D is unclear. The input for sequencing was peripheral blood, taken after recovery from COVID-19. As DNA, the CDR3 is TGTGCCAGCAGTGTCCGGGAAGTTTATAATTCACCCCTCCACTTT. It encodes CASSVREVYNSPLHF.